Reported below is one T cell receptor beta chain. The data belong to a study of shared clonotypes between healthy human individuals. Assay runs were performed at deep level. Each subset's genomic DNA was shared equally among a number of immunoSEQ plates. The method was immunoSEQ multiplex PCR; TCRdb's version includes in-frame clones alone and lacks a portion of them. The sample includes over a million clones, approximately 96% of them seen just once. The sample comprised naive CD4+ T cells sorted from blood. Subset denoted: CD45RA+ positively selected. The sequence came from a man between 25 and 39 years old in good health.

CDR3 nucleotides: TGTGCCAGTAATGAAGGGGTTCGTGATGGCTACACCTTC. Translated, it gives CASNEGVRDGYTF. The V call is TRBV19, the J call TRBJ1-2, with D possibly matching TRBD1 (5 bases). CDR3 size: 13 residues. CDR1 and CDR2 (germline): LNHDA, SQIVND (reference sequence). V gave up 7 bases and J gave up 6 bases, with 15 bases separating them.